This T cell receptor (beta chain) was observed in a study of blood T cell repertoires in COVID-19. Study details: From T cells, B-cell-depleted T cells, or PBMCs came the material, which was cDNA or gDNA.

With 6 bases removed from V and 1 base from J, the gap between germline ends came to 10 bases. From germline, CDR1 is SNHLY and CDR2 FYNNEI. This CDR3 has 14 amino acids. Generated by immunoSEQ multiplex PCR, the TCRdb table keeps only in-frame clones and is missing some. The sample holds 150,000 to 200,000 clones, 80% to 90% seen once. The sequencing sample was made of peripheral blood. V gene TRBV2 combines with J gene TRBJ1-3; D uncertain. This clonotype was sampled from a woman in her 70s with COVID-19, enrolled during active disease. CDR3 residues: CASREQSSGNTIYF. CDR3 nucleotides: TGTGCCAGCAGAGAACAGTCTTCTGGAAACACCATATATTTT.